Listed here is a single T cell receptor beta chain. The data stem from a study of blood T cell repertoires in COVID-19. Study background: Samples taken during acute and convalescent COVID-19 were collected in the United States, Italy and Spain.

After removal of 5 bases from V and 4 bases from J, the junction contained 4 bases not matched to a gene. Germline values: CDR1 LNHNV, CDR2 YYDKDF (reference sequence). The CDR3 spans 13 residues. Produced via immunoSEQ multiplex PCR; TCRdb's table is partial and in-frame only. This table holds fewer than 400,000 clones, around 86% found once. V and J are TRBV15 and TRBJ1-2; 7 bases fit TRBD1. Source material: peripheral blood. The receptor comes from a human donor in a cohort sampled during active COVID-19. This chain's CDR3 is CATSPTGSYGYTF. CDR3 nucleotides: TGTGCCACCAGCCCGACAGGGAGCTATGGCTACACCTTC.